These T cell receptor beta chains were read from a single sample in a study of OX40 agonist ivuxolimab in advanced cancers. The assay was immunoSEQ multiplex PCR, and TCRdb's table has in-frame clones only and misses some. The table includes about 110,000 clones, around nine tenths detected once. Sequenced material: CD4+ or CD8+ T cells sorted from blood, taken in a trial of the OX40 agonist ivuxolimab. These receptors were obtained from an adult with an advanced solid tumor such as melanoma, head and neck, liver or kidney cancer. Each CDR3 is given with its conserved first and last residue. A D gene is named only where the DNA matches it firmly. Rows give clone size only sometimes, using once, few, many, or a class for an expanded clone.

D gene: -; V gene: TRBV7-8; clone size: -; J gene: TRBJ1-5; CDR3 protein: CASSPGSRNQPQHF; CDR3 DNA: TGTGCCAGCAGCCCCGGGAGTCGCAATCAGCCCCAGCATTTT
D gene: -; V gene: TRBV28; clone size: -; J gene: TRBJ1-3; CDR3 protein: CASSFNPLVEVHFSGNTIYF; CDR3 DNA: TGTGCCAGCAGTTTTAACCCTTTAGTAGAGGTCCACTTCTCTGGAAACACCATATATTTT
D gene: -; V gene: TRBV4-3; clone size: once; J gene: TRBJ2-7; CDR3 protein: CASSQDQNYEQYF; CDR3 DNA: TGCGCCAGCAGCCAAGATCAGAACTACGAGCAGTACTTC
D gene: -; V gene: TRBV4-3; clone size: -; J gene: TRBJ1-2; CDR3 protein: CASSQVSYATAKNYGYTF; CDR3 DNA: TGCGCCAGCAGCCAAGTATCATATGCGACAGCCAAAAACTATGGCTACACCTTC
D gene: -; V gene: TRBV7-7; clone size: -; J gene: TRBJ2-1; CDR3 protein: CASSQNRGEQFF; CDR3 DNA: TGTGCTAGCAGCCAGAACCGCGGTGAGCAGTTCTTC
D gene: TRBD2; V gene: TRBV28; clone size: once; J gene: TRBJ2-7; CDR3 protein: CASSTKSLAGAYEQYF; CDR3 DNA: TGTGCCAGCAGCACTAAGAGTCTAGCGGGAGCCTACGAGCAGTACTTC
D gene: -; V gene: TRBV2; clone size: -; J gene: TRBJ2-7; CDR3 protein: CASSGVFDYEQYF; CDR3 DNA: TGTGCCAGCAGTGGGGTTTTCGATTACGAGCAGTACTTC
D gene: TRBD2; V gene: TRBV6-5; clone size: -; J gene: TRBJ2-7; CDR3 protein: CASNRGGLSGEQYF; CDR3 DNA: TGTGCCAGCAATCGGGGGGGCCTCTCGGGCGAGCAGTACTTC
D gene: -; V gene: TRBV7-2; clone size: -; J gene: TRBJ1-1; CDR3 protein: CASSLDLGSTEAFF; CDR3 DNA: TGTGCCAGCAGCTTAGATCTGGGGAGCACTGAAGCTTTCTTT
D gene: -; V gene: TRBV4-2; clone size: -; J gene: TRBJ2-3; CDR3 protein: CASSQERFNTDTQYF; CDR3 DNA: TGTGCCAGCAGCCAAGAAAGATTCAACACAGATACGCAGTATTTT
D gene: -; V gene: TRBV28; clone size: once; J gene: TRBJ2-7; CDR3 protein: CASSLPPQSYEQYF; CDR3 DNA: TGTGCCAGCAGTTTACCCCCACAATCCTACGAGCAGTACTTC
D gene: TRBD1; V gene: TRBV30; clone size: -; J gene: TRBJ1-5; CDR3 protein: CAWSRTGGNQPQHF; CDR3 DNA: TGTGCCTGGAGTAGAACAGGGGGCAATCAGCCCCAGCATTTT
D gene: -; V gene: TRBV30; clone size: -; J gene: TRBJ2-5; CDR3 protein: CAWSRGQLSETQYF; CDR3 DNA: TGTGCCTGGAGTCGCGGGCAGCTCTCCGAGACCCAGTACTTC
D gene: TRBD1; V gene: TRBV7-2; clone size: -; J gene: TRBJ2-4; CDR3 protein: CASSSAGGNIQYF; CDR3 DNA: TGTGCCAGCAGCTCGGCAGGGGGAAACATTCAGTACTTC
D gene: TRBD2; V gene: TRBV5-4; clone size: once; J gene: TRBJ2-7; CDR3 protein: CASSQVAGGPRGNEQYF; CDR3 DNA: TGTGCCAGCAGCCAGGTAGCGGGGGGCCCAAGGGGAAACGAGCAGTACTTC
D gene: -; V gene: TRBV7-2; clone size: -; J gene: TRBJ2-7; CDR3 protein: CASSPLRGPLSYEQYF; CDR3 DNA: TGTGCCAGCAGCCCCCTGCGGGGTCCCCTCTCCTACGAGCAGTACTTC
D gene: TRBD1; V gene: TRBV2; clone size: -; J gene: TRBJ1-2; CDR3 protein: CASTTTGDGYTF; CDR3 DNA: TGTGCCAGCACTACGACAGGGGATGGCTACACCTTC
D gene: TRBD2; V gene: TRBV7-9; clone size: -; J gene: TRBJ2-7; CDR3 protein: CASSPRGSGSPLSYEQYF; CDR3 DNA: TGTGCCAGCAGCCCCCGGGGTAGCGGGAGCCCACTCTCCTACGAGCAGTACTTC
D gene: -; V gene: TRBV13; clone size: -; J gene: TRBJ2-7; CDR3 protein: CASSPPFSDEQYF; CDR3 DNA: TGTGCCAGCAGCCCGCCGTTTAGTGACGAGCAGTACTTC
D gene: -; V gene: TRBV5-1; clone size: -; J gene: TRBJ2-6; CDR3 protein: CASSPGANVLTF; CDR3 DNA: TGCGCCAGCAGCCCGGGGGCCAACGTCCTGACTTTC
D gene: TRBD2; V gene: TRBV9; clone size: -; J gene: TRBJ2-1; CDR3 protein: CASSVGGRVSNEQFF; CDR3 DNA: TGTGCCAGCAGCGTAGGCGGGAGGGTCTCCAATGAGCAGTTCTTC
D gene: -; V gene: TRBV4-2; clone size: -; J gene: TRBJ1-1; CDR3 protein: CASSQDPPVNTEAFF; CDR3 DNA: TGTGCCAGCAGCCAAGATCCTCCAGTGAACACTGAAGCTTTCTTT
D gene: TRBD1; V gene: TRBV9; clone size: -; J gene: TRBJ2-7; CDR3 protein: CASSGGQGGYEQYF; CDR3 DNA: TGTGCCAGCAGCGGGGGACAGGGAGGCTACGAGCAGTACTTC
D gene: -; V gene: TRBV7-2; clone size: -; J gene: TRBJ2-7; CDR3 protein: CASSPESGSSYEQYF; CDR3 DNA: TGTGCCAGCAGCCCCGAGAGCGGTAGCTCCTACGAGCAGTACTTC
D gene: TRBD1; V gene: TRBV18; clone size: once; J gene: TRBJ1-6; CDR3 protein: CASSPGQNSPLHF; CDR3 DNA: TGTGCCAGCTCACCGGGACAGAATTCACCCCTCCACTTT
D gene: -; V gene: TRBV11-3; clone size: -; J gene: TRBJ2-2; CDR3 protein: CASSPQSAGELFF; CDR3 DNA: TGTGCCAGCAGCCCCCAGTCAGCCGGGGAGCTGTTTTTT
D gene: -; V gene: TRBV11-3; clone size: -; J gene: TRBJ2-4; CDR3 protein: CASSLNRDNIQYF; CDR3 DNA: TGTGCCAGCAGCCTCAACAGAGACAACATTCAGTACTTC
D gene: -; V gene: TRBV28; clone size: -; J gene: TRBJ1-2; CDR3 protein: CASSPDFLGYTF; CDR3 DNA: TGTGCCAGCAGCCCGGACTTTTTAGGCTACACCTTC
D gene: -; V gene: TRBV4-3; clone size: -; J gene: TRBJ2-1; CDR3 protein: CASSQDGLGLEQFF; CDR3 DNA: TGCGCCAGCAGCCAAGATGGGCTCGGTCTTGAGCAGTTCTTC
D gene: -; V gene: TRBV30; clone size: -; J gene: TRBJ1-1; CDR3 protein: CAWSVTRVEAFF; CDR3 DNA: TGTGCCTGGAGTGTAACCAGGGTTGAAGCTTTCTTT
D gene: -; V gene: TRBV19; clone size: -; J gene: TRBJ2-5; CDR3 protein: CASSIRGDPVETQYF; CDR3 DNA: TGTGCCAGTAGTATAAGGGGGGACCCCGTAGAGACCCAGTACTTC
D gene: TRBD1; V gene: TRBV28; clone size: -; J gene: TRBJ1-1; CDR3 protein: CASSFPGGDTEAFF; CDR3 DNA: TGTGCCAGCAGTTTTCCAGGGGGTGACACTGAAGCTTTCTTT
D gene: -; V gene: TRBV11-1; clone size: -; J gene: TRBJ2-3; CDR3 protein: CASSLEGMDTQYF; CDR3 DNA: TGTGCCAGCAGCTTAGAAGGGATGGATACGCAGTATTTT
D gene: TRBD2; V gene: TRBV2; clone size: -; J gene: TRBJ2-5; CDR3 protein: CASTLSGAQETQYF; CDR3 DNA: TGTGCCAGCACTCTAAGCGGGGCTCAAGAGACCCAGTACTTC
D gene: -; V gene: TRBV2; clone size: -; J gene: TRBJ1-1; CDR3 protein: CASTRGEDTEAFF; CDR3 DNA: TGTGCCAGCACGCGCGGGGAGGACACTGAAGCTTTCTTT
D gene: -; V gene: TRBV30; clone size: -; J gene: TRBJ1-4; CDR3 protein: CAWNGKGEKLFF; CDR3 DNA: TGTGCCTGGAACGGCAAGGGTGAAAAACTGTTTTTT
D gene: -; V gene: TRBV5-5; clone size: -; J gene: TRBJ2-2; CDR3 protein: CASSFVPHVVGNTGELFF; CDR3 DNA: TGTGCCAGCAGCTTTGTCCCCCACGTGGTAGGGAACACCGGGGAGCTGTTTTTT
D gene: -; V gene: TRBV19; clone size: -; J gene: TRBJ2-5; CDR3 protein: CASSLFGGRETQYF; CDR3 DNA: TGTGCCAGTAGTCTCTTCGGGGGGCGGGAGACCCAGTACTTC
D gene: TRBD1; V gene: TRBV19; clone size: -; J gene: TRBJ1-1; CDR3 protein: CASSTLWTGRDSNTEAFF; CDR3 DNA: TGTGCCAGTAGTACACTTTGGACAGGACGAGATTCGAACACTGAAGCTTTCTTT
D gene: TRBD2; V gene: TRBV7-7; clone size: -; J gene: TRBJ2-1; CDR3 protein: CASSSGGPDNEQFF; CDR3 DNA: TGTGCTAGCAGTTCGGGAGGGCCGGACAATGAGCAGTTCTTC
D gene: -; V gene: TRBV9; clone size: -; J gene: TRBJ2-1; CDR3 protein: CASSPPGTYNEQFF; CDR3 DNA: TGTGCCAGCAGCCCTCCCGGGACTTACAATGAGCAGTTCTTC
D gene: -; V gene: TRBV11-2; clone size: -; J gene: TRBJ1-2; CDR3 protein: CASSSPGGIANYGYTF; CDR3 DNA: TGTGCCAGCAGCTCCCCGGGGGGTATAGCTAACTATGGCTACACCTTC
D gene: -; V gene: TRBV2; clone size: -; J gene: TRBJ2-3; CDR3 protein: CASSELRGHTTGF; CDR3 DNA: TGTGCCAGTTCAGAACTCCGGGGACACACTACGGGGTTT
D gene: -; V gene: TRBV2; clone size: -; J gene: TRBJ1-3; CDR3 protein: CASSEDSVALGGNTIYF; CDR3 DNA: TGTGCCAGCAGTGAAGACTCAGTAGCCCTAGGGGGAAACACCATATATTTT
D gene: TRBD2; V gene: TRBV5-1; clone size: -; J gene: TRBJ2-1; CDR3 protein: CASSLGAGGHNEQFF; CDR3 DNA: TGCGCCAGCAGCTTGGGGGCGGGAGGTCACAATGAGCAGTTCTTC
D gene: -; V gene: TRBV9; clone size: -; J gene: TRBJ1-2; CDR3 protein: CASSAYTGNYGYTF; CDR3 DNA: TGTGCCAGCAGCGCCTACACAGGGAACTATGGCTACACCTTC
D gene: TRBD1; V gene: TRBV18; clone size: -; J gene: TRBJ1-1; CDR3 protein: CASSPFRDRDTEAFF; CDR3 DNA: TGTGCCAGCTCACCATTCCGGGACAGGGATACTGAAGCTTTCTTT
D gene: -; V gene: TRBV28; clone size: -; J gene: TRBJ1-5; CDR3 protein: CASSFEGGRNQPQHF; CDR3 DNA: TGTGCCAGCAGTTTTGAGGGGGGCCGCAATCAGCCCCAGCATTTT
D gene: TRBD1; V gene: TRBV30; clone size: -; J gene: TRBJ1-2; CDR3 protein: CAWSRQGYGYTF; CDR3 DNA: TGTGCCTGGAGCCGACAGGGCTATGGCTACACCTTC
D gene: -; V gene: TRBV4-1; clone size: few; J gene: TRBJ1-1; CDR3 protein: CASSQVASKTEAFF; CDR3 DNA: TGCGCCAGCAGCCAAGTGGCTTCGAAGACTGAAGCTTTCTTT
D gene: TRBD1; V gene: TRBV7-8; clone size: -; J gene: TRBJ1-2; CDR3 protein: CASSLGQGHGYTF; CDR3 DNA: TGTGCCAGCAGCTTAGGACAGGGGCATGGCTACACCTTC
D gene: -; V gene: TRBV7-6; clone size: -; J gene: TRBJ2-5; CDR3 protein: CASSLSGQETQYF; CDR3 DNA: TGTGCCAGCAGCTTGTCAGGGCAAGAGACCCAGTACTTC
D gene: -; V gene: TRBV6-1; clone size: -; J gene: TRBJ1-2; CDR3 protein: CASSEGTGLEGYTF; CDR3 DNA: TGTGCCAGCAGTGAAGGGACTGGTCTTGAGGGCTACACCTTC
D gene: TRBD2; V gene: TRBV5-4; clone size: -; J gene: TRBJ2-3; CDR3 protein: CASSSTSGRTDTQYF; CDR3 DNA: TGTGCCAGCAGCTCCACTAGCGGGAGAACAGATACGCAGTATTTT